This T cell receptor (beta chain) comes out of a study of technical replicates of blood from a few donors. The junction had 4 bases not matched to a gene; V was cut back by 2 bases and J by 5 bases. The V gene's germline CDR1 is WNHNN and CDR2 SYGVQD (reference sequence). This CDR3 has 15 residues. Sequencing was performed with immunoSEQ multiplex PCR; in TCRdb, only in-frame clones are kept and a portion is missing. This table has around 86,000 clones, 90% to 97% appearing once. Sequencing was performed on T cells isolated from PBMCs. The chain uses TRBV10-1 and TRBJ2-1, with 9 bases lining up with TRBD1. This clonotype was obtained from a human donor in good health. The CDR3 DNA reads TGCGCCAGCAGTGAGGGGGGGACAGGGCACAATGAGCAGTTCTTC. Translating gives CASSEGGTGHNEQFF.